This TCR beta chain was captured in a study of TIL therapy for anti-PD-1-resistant metastatic lung cancer. Study at large: Median patient age was 54, ranging roughly 38-75 years. Half of patients were current or former smokers. Study outcomes and limitations: TIL cultures after expansion showed higher clonality and lower diversity than baseline tumor (median roughly 6% vs 31%).

As for this clone: Its antigen is unidentified.

CDR3 length: 14 amino acids. The V end lost 2 bases, the J end lost 5 bases, and 12 bases lay between the germline ends. Germline V gene sequence: CDR1 MDHEN, CDR2 SYDVKM. Sequencing used immunoSEQ v3. TCRdb's table, derived via immunoSEQ multiplex PCR, lists solely in-frame clones and lacks some. The sample carries roughly 2,400 clones, 65% to 80% recorded once. As to time point: pre-treatment sample, taken before nivolumab and TIL therapy. The tumor samples were excised metastases, mostly pleural nodules or supraclavicular lymph nodes. Patients then received nivolumab; progressors got lymphodepletion, TIL and IL-2.

The sample here was tumor tissue, taken at baseline. This clonotype was sampled from a person aged 25-80 years with non-small cell lung cancer. Some clones in this sample may be carry-over from other donors' samples. The V gene is TRBV28, the J gene TRBJ1-2; no clear D. The CDR3 reads CASSLGPERYGYTF. As DNA, the CDR3 is TGTGCCAGCAGTTTAGGCCCCGAGCGGTATGGCTACACCTTC.